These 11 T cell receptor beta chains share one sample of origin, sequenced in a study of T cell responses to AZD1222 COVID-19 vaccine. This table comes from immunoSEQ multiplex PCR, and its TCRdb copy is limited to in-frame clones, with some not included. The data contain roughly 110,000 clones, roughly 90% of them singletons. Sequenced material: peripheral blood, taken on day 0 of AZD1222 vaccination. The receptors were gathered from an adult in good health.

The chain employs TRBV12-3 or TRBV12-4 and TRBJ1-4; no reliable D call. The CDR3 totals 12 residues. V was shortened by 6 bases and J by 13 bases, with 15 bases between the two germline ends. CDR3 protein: CASSLRPARLFF. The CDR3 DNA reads TGTGCCAGCAGCCTCCGACCGGCTAGACTGTTTTTT.

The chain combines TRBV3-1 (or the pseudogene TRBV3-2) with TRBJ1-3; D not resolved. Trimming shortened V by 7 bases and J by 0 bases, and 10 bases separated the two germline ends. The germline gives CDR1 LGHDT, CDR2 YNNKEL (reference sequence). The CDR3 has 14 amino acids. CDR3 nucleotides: TGTGCCAGCAACACGTGGGGCTCTGGAAACACCATATATTTT. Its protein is CASNTWGSGNTIYF.

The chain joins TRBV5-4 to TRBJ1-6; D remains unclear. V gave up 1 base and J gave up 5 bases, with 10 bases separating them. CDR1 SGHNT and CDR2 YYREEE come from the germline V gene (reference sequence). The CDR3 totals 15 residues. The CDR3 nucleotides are TGTGCCAGCAGCTTGCGGGCACCGAATAATTCACCCCTCCACTTT. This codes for CASSLRAPNNSPLHF.

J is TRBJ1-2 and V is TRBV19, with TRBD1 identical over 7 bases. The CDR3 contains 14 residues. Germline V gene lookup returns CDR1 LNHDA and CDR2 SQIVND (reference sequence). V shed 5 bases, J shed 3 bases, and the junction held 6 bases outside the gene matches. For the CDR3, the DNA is TGTGCCAGTAGTGCGAGGACAGGAGACTATGGCTACACCTTC. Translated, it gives CASSARTGDYGYTF.

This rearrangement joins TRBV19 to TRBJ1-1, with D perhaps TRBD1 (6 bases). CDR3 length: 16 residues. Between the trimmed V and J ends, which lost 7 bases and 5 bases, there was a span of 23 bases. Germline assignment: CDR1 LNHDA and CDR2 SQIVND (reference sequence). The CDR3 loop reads CASTLNPTGWVTEAFF. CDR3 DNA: TGTGCCAGTACCTTAAACCCAACAGGGTGGGTTACTGAAGCTTTCTTT.

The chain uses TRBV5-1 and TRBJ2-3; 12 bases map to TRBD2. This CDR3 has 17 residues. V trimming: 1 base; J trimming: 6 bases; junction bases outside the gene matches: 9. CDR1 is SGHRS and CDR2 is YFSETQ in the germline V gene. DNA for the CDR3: TGCGCCAGCAGCTTGACCCCTAGCGGGGGGGCCGTCGATACGCAGTATTTT. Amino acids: CASSLTPSGGAVDTQYF.

The CDR3 loop reads CASTERTARAEAFF. The CDR3 coding sequence is TGTGCCAGCACCGAAAGGACGGCCAGGGCTGAAGCTTTCTTT. The chain carries TRBV28 and TRBJ1-1; tentative D call: TRBD1 (5 bases). Per germline, CDR1 MDHEN and CDR2 SYDVKM. The germline V and J ends were trimmed by 7 bases and 6 bases, with 18 bases remaining between them. This CDR3 contains 14 residues.

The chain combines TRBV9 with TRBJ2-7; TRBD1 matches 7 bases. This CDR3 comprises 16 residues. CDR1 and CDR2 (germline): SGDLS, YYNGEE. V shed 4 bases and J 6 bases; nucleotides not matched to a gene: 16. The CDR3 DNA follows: TGTGCCAGCAGCCGTGGGGACAGCAGACTACAGGTCGAGCAGTACTTC. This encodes CASSRGDSRLQVEQYF. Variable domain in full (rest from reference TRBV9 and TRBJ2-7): DSGVTQTPKHLITATGQRVTLRCSPRSGDLSVYWYQQSLDQGLQFLIQYYNGEERAKGNILERFSAQQFPDLHSELNLSSLELGDSALYFCASSRGDSRLQVEQYFGPGTRLTVT.

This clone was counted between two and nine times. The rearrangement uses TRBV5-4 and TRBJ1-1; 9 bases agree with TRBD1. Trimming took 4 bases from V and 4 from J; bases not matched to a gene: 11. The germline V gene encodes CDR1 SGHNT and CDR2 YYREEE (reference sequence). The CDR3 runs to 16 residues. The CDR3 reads CASSGGPDRGITEAFF. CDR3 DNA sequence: TGTGCCAGCAGCGGCGGACCCGACAGGGGGATCACTGAAGCTTTCTTT.

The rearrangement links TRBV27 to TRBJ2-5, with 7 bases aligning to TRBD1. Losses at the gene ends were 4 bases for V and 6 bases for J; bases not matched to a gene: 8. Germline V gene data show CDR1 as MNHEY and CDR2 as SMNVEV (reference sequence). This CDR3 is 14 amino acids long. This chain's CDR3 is CASSWYRDSQTQYF. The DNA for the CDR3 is TGTGCCAGCAGTTGGTACCGGGACAGTCAGACCCAGTACTTC.

The CDR3 DNA follows: TGTGCCAGCAGCCATAGTAAGAGGAAGTCCCGGTTGTATGAGCAGTTCTTC. Encoded protein: CASSHSKRKSRLYEQFF. The chain combines TRBV3-1 (or the pseudogene TRBV3-2) with TRBJ2-1, with D unresolved. This CDR3 region has 17 residues. Germline lookup yields CDR1 LGHDT and CDR2 YNNKEL (reference sequence). Trimming shortened V by 3 bases and J by 8 bases, and 23 bases separated the two germline ends.